What follows are 24 T cell receptor beta chains derived from one specimen sequenced in a study of T cell clonality in common variable immunodeficiency (dated by TCRdb to between 2015 and 2017). The protocol used for the library was the immunoSEQ multiplex PCR assay. TCRdb carries this immuneACCESS record with in-frame sequences only. Its versions omit some clonotypes, under half of them owing to an unresolved V gene in the studies checked, with the rest unexplained. Listed for this sample are over 50,000 clones, none observed only a single time. Jointly, the top ten make up 3.4% of the sample. The sample was peripheral blood mononuclear cells. The receptors were sampled from a person aged 18 to 69 in good health.

In the case of this clone: The CDR3 end lies 3 residues beyond the end of the read and is filled in from the germline J gene. The chain has TRBV11-2 and TRBJ1-3; D is possibly TRBD1 (5 bases). The CDR3 loop spans 15 amino acids. V was shortened by 4 bases and J by 1 base, with 11 bases between the two germline ends. The V gene's germline CDR1 is SGHAT and CDR2 FQNNGV. The CDR3 loop reads CASSSQGDSGNTIYF. The DNA read from the CDR3 is TGTGCCAGCAGCTCCCAAGGGGATTCTGGAAACACC. Full variable domain (remainder filled in from reference TRBV11-2 and TRBJ1-3): EAGVAQSPRYKIIEKRQSVAFWCNPISGHATLYWYQQILGQGPKLLIQFQNNGVVDDSQLPKDRFSAERLKGVDSTLKIQPAKLEDSAVYLCASSSQGDSGNTIYFGEGSWLTVV.

This clone has ten or more counts. The CDR3 bases that were read are TGTGCCAGCAGCGTGGGGACAGGGGCAATCGGGGAG. Translating it yields CASSVGTGAIGE. The whole CDR3 reads CASSVGTGAIGELFF. The chain carries TRBV7-9 and TRBJ2-2; 10 positions agree with TRBD1. From the germline J gene comes the end of the CDR3, since the read stops 3 residues before it. The germline V gene has CDR1 SEHNR and CDR2 FQNEAQ (reference sequence). V was clipped by 5 bases and J by 7 bases; unmatched bases: 7. The CDR3 is made up of 15 amino acids.

This clone was picked up many times. With the read ending 3 residues before the CDR3 end, the germline J gene is used to fill in that end. The V call is TRBV6-2 or TRBV6-3, the J call TRBJ2-7; 7 nucleotides match TRBD1. Per germline, CDR1 MNHEY and CDR2 SVGEGT. The CDR3 runs 14 residues. V gave up 2 bases and J gave up 2 bases; unmatched junction bases: 3. The covered CDR3 bases are TGTGCCAGCAGTTACAACAGGGGTGCCTACGAG. Amino acid sequence: CASSYNRGAYE. The CDR3 as a whole reads CASSYNRGAYEQYF.

This clone was detected only a few times. The DNA ends 3 residues before the CDR3 does, and the rest of the CDR3 is filled in from the germline J gene. The V call is TRBV18, the J call TRBJ1-2; D not certain. Germline V gene lookup returns CDR1 KGHSH and CDR2 LQKENI. This CDR3 region has 14 residues. The covered CDR3 bases are TGTGCCAGCTCACCTCAGAATGTGGCGGGTGAC. The encoded protein is CASSPQNVAGD. The entire CDR3 protein reads CASSPQNVAGDYTF.

This clone has a count of ten or more. The CDR3 goes on 3 residues after the read ends, and that part is filled in from the germline J gene. V is TRBV5-1 and J is TRBJ2-1, with D maybe TRBD2 (7 bases). Germline-derived CDR1 and CDR2 are SGHRS and YFSETQ. The CDR3 is 15 amino acids. The germline V and J ends were trimmed by 7 bases and 6 bases, with 20 bases remaining between them. CDR3 DNA, as far as it was read: TGCGCCAGCCACGCTACGGGGGGCGTTGGCAATGAG. Its translation is CASHATGGVGNE. The whole CDR3 region reads CASHATGGVGNEQFF.

This clone has more than one count but fewer than ten. The read terminates 3 residues ahead of where the CDR3 ends, so the germline J gene completes it. The chain is built from TRBV13 and TRBJ1-2; 7 positions match TRBD1. Germline V gives CDR1 PRHDT, CDR2 FYEKMQ (reference sequence). The CDR3 is made up of 14 amino acids. Partial CDR3 DNA: TGTGCCAGCAGCTTAGGGATCGACAGGGTCGGC. Its protein is CASSLGIDRVG. Given in full, the CDR3 is CASSLGIDRVGYTF.

This clone was counted many times. The sequenced fragment ends 3 residues before the CDR3 boundary, so the rest is inferred from the germline J gene. The chain combines TRBV7-2 with TRBJ2-3, with 7 bases lining up with TRBD2. Germline values: CDR1 SGHTA, CDR2 FQGNSA. This CDR3 is 15 amino acids long. V gave up 2 bases and J gave up 2 bases; unmatched junction bases: 4. The CDR3 bases that were read are TGTGCCAGCAGCTTAATCGCGGGAGTCACAGATACG. Translated, it gives CASSLIAGVTDT. The full CDR3 is CASSLIAGVTDTQYF.

In this sample, this clone turned up many times. The sequenced fragment ends 3 residues before the CDR3 boundary, so the rest is inferred from the germline J gene. This rearrangement joins TRBV18 to TRBJ2-6; possibly TRBD1 for D (6 bases). V gave up 3 bases and J gave up 2 bases, with 14 bases separating them. This CDR3 contains 17 residues. The germline V gene encodes CDR1 KGHSH and CDR2 LQKENI. Incomplete CDR3 DNA: TGTGCCAGCTCACCTACCGTAGCAGGGGCTGGGGCCAACGTC. Translation: CASSPTVAGAGANV. The whole CDR3 protein reads CASSPTVAGAGANVLTF.

Comments on this clone: With the read ending 3 residues before the CDR3 end, the germline J gene is used to fill in that end. J is TRBJ2-2 and V is TRBV5-1, with a weak D call TRBD2 (7 bases). The CDR3 has 15 amino acids. Germline values: CDR1 SGHRS, CDR2 YFSETQ. CDR3 in amino acids: CASSYGAGEGEKLFF. CDR3 DNA, as far as it was read: TGCGCCAGCAGCTATGGTGCAGGGGAGGGAGAAAAG.

This clone was recorded a few times. This CDR3 reads CASSPDLAGDEQFF. The sequenced CDR3 bases are TGTGCCAGCTCACCAGATTTAGCGGGAGATGAG. The chain uses TRBV18 and TRBJ2-1; TRBD2 matches 9 bases. Sequencing ends 3 residues short of the CDR3 end; the germline J gene provides the rest. CDR1 is KGHSH and CDR2 is LQKENI in the germline V gene. Trimming cost V 2 bases and J 8 bases; bases outside gene matches: 4. This CDR3 is 14 amino acids long.

This clone appeared many times. The read halts 3 residues ahead of the CDR3 end, with the missing end drawn from the germline J gene. This sequence joins TRBV6-7 and TRBJ2-7; 9 nucleotides line up with TRBD1. TRBV6-7 qualifies as an ORF whose function is uncertain. The CDR3 covers 15 residues. V dropped 5 bases and J dropped 5; count of bases not matched to a gene: 10. The covered CDR3 bases are TGTGCCAGCAGTATAGGGACAGGGAAAGCGGACGAG. It encodes CASSIGTGKADE. The CDR3 in its entirety is CASSIGTGKADEQYF.

This clone came up many times. The read stops 3 residues short of the end of the CDR3; the missing end is completed from the germline J gene. V and J are TRBV15 and TRBJ2-7, with TRBD2 as a possible D gene (6 bases). This CDR3 comprises 18 residues. CDR1 is LNHNV and CDR2 is YYDKDF in the germline V gene (reference sequence). Trimming took off 2 bases at V and 0 bases at J, with 20 bases between the two ends. CDR3 DNA, as far as it was read: TGTGCCACCAGCAGATACCCCTCCTTAGCGGCAAGCTCCTACGAG. As protein: CATSRYPSLAASSYE. The whole CDR3 protein is CATSRYPSLAASSYEQYF.

This clone was detected ten times or more. CDR3 region: CASSPRLAGPYEQYF. The part of the CDR3 DNA that was read is TGTGCCAGCAGCCCCCGACTAGCGGGACCCTACGAG. The chain links TRBV7-9 to TRBJ2-7; 11 nucleotides align to TRBD2. The CDR3 is cut off 3 residues early in the read; its end comes from the germline J gene. The germline V gene encodes CDR1 SEHNR and CDR2 FQNEAQ (reference sequence). The CDR3 has 15 amino acids. The junction had 5 bases not matched to a gene; V was cut back by 5 bases and J by 2 bases.

This clone was detected ten times or more. A far larger clone is one nucleotide away, so this likely arose from a read error. The read ends 3 residues before the CDR3 terminus; that terminus is restored from the germline J gene. The sample has other DNA sequences that encode this CDR3 too. This chain joins TRBV6-2 or TRBV6-3 and TRBJ2-7, with D possibly being TRBD1 (5 bases). Germline CDR1 MNHEY, CDR2 SVGEGT. Trimming cost V 6 bases and J 1 base, with 13 bases left between them. The CDR3 runs to 14 residues. CDR3 DNA, as far as it was read: TGTGCCAGCAGGCGCCCAGGGTTGTCCTACGAG. This encodes CASRRPGLSYE. The full CDR3 protein is CASRRPGLSYEQYF.

This clone was detected many times. From the germline J gene comes the end of the CDR3, since the read stops 3 residues before it. J is TRBJ2-1 and V is TRBV20-1, with 12 positions matching TRBD2. Germline CDR1 DFQATT, CDR2 SNEGSKA (reference sequence). The length of the CDR3 is 18 residues. Trimming at V came to 0 bases and at J to 3 bases, leaving 9 bases not matched to a gene. The CDR3 region is CSARDGLTSGRVYNEQFF. Incomplete CDR3 DNA: TGCAGTGCTAGAGATGGGCTGACTAGCGGGAGAGTCTACAATGAG.

A note on this clone: The CDR3 end falls 3 residues outside the read, so it is completed with the germline J gene. This chain uses TRBV4-2 with TRBJ2-7; perhaps TRBD2 as D (6 bases). Germline values: CDR1 LGHNA, CDR2 YNFKEQ. The CDR3 runs to 16 residues. Between the trimmed V and J ends, which lost 1 base and 3 bases, there was a span of 16 bases. This chain's CDR3 is CASSQGWSGSIYEQYF. CDR3 DNA (partial): TGTGCCAGCAGCCAAGGCTGGAGCGGGTCTATCTACGAG.

This clone was counted at least ten times. One end of the junction varies from germline; a read error may be responsible. Read sequence stops 3 residues before the CDR3 end, and the germline J gene provides the missing end. The rearrangement joins TRBV4-2 to TRBJ2-6; no clear D. Germline values: CDR1 LGHNA, CDR2 YNFKEQ. The CDR3 sequence is 15 residues long. The sequenced CDR3 bases are TGCGCCAGCACCCCTGAGCACTCTGGGGCCAACGTC. It yields the protein CASTPEHSGANV. The full CDR3 reads CASTPEHSGANVLTF.

As concerns this clone: The read ends 3 residues before the CDR3 terminus; that terminus is restored from the germline J gene. This rearrangement joins TRBV7-9 to TRBJ1-2; D is unresolved. CDR1 is SEHNR and CDR2 is FQNEAQ in the germline V gene (reference sequence). CDR3 length equals 15 residues. The CDR3 protein is CASSPTSGSRNDYTF. CDR3 DNA, as far as it was read: TGTGCCAGCAGCCCCACTAGCGGGAGTAGGAATGAC.

This clone has a count of ten or more. The read comes to an end 3 residues before the CDR3 does, leaving the germline J gene to fill in the end. This chain connects TRBV5-1 to TRBJ2-3, with 7 bases lining up with TRBD2. The V gene end was trimmed by 7 bases and the J gene end by 1 base; junction bases not matched to a gene: 6. This CDR3 has 14 residues. Per germline, CDR1 SGHRS and CDR2 YFSETQ. CDR3 bases read: TGCGCCAGCGGCGAGGGAGGGGGCACAGATACG. Translation gives CASGEGGGTDT. The full CDR3 protein is CASGEGGGTDTQYF.

Ten or more counts support this clone. From the germline J gene comes the end of the CDR3, since the read stops 3 residues before it. This chain links TRBV5-1 with TRBJ2-7; D ambiguous. The germline V gene encodes CDR1 SGHRS and CDR2 YFSETQ. With 4 bases removed from V and 2 bases from J, the gap between germline ends came to 13 bases. This CDR3 is built from 14 residues. The part of the CDR3 DNA that was read is TGCGCCAGCAGCACCTTTGGCGGCCCCTACGAG. This gives the protein CASSTFGGPYE. The CDR3 as a whole reads CASSTFGGPYEQYF.

The table lists this clone with many counts. From the germline J gene comes the end of the CDR3, since the read stops 3 residues before it. The rearrangement links TRBV5-6 to TRBJ1-2, with D unresolved. V was pared by 0 bases and J by 7 bases, with 13 bases between. CDR3 length: 14 amino acids. Germline CDR1 and CDR2: SGHDT and YYEEEE. The CDR3 loop reads CASSLAGRDLGYTF. The part of the CDR3 DNA that was read is TGTGCCAGCAGCTTGGCGGGGAGGGATCTTGGC. Supplemented by reference TRBV5-6 and TRBJ1-2, the full variable domain reads DAGVTQSPTHLIKTRGQQVTLRCSPKSGHDTVSWYQQALGQGPQFIFQYYEEEERQRGNFPDRFSGHQFPNYSSELNVNALLLGDSALYLCASSLAGRDLGYTFGSGTRLTVV.

The sequenced part of the CDR3 DNA is TGTGCCAGCAGCGCGGGACTAGCGGTTTCCTACGAG. Translating gives CASSAGLAVSYE. The CDR3 in full is CASSAGLAVSYEQYF. The V call is TRBV27, the J call TRBJ2-7; 11 positions match TRBD2. The read ends 3 residues shy of where the CDR3 ends; the end is completed using the germline J gene. CDR1 and CDR2 from the germline V gene are MNHEY and SMNVEV (reference sequence). The length of the CDR3 is 15 residues. The junction had 5 bases not matched to a gene; V was cut back by 6 bases and J by 1 base.

This clone occurred many times. The part of the CDR3 DNA that was read is TGTGCCAGTTCAGGGACTAGCGGGGTCTACGAG. It codes for CASSGTSGVYE. Given in full, the CDR3 is CASSGTSGVYEQYF. The J gene is TRBJ2-7, the V gene TRBV19; 13 bases match TRBD2. Read coverage stops 3 residues before the CDR3 terminus; the germline J gene supplies the remainder. This CDR3 comprises 14 residues. Germline values: CDR1 LNHDA, CDR2 SQIVND (reference sequence). With 8 bases clipped from V and 3 bases from J, the junction kept 4 bases outside the gene matches.

This clone was seen repeatedly, ten times or more. The CDR3 end falls 3 residues outside the read, so it is completed with the germline J gene. The chain combines TRBV20-1 with TRBJ2-1; TRBD1 matches 10 bases. The CDR3 totals 15 residues. Germline CDR1 is DFQATT and CDR2 is SNEGSKA (reference sequence). Trimming at V came to 3 bases and at J to 8 bases, leaving 10 bases not matched to a gene. This chain's CDR3 is CSARSGSTGGDEQFF. CDR3 bases read: TGCAGTGCTAGGTCAGGCTCGACAGGGGGCGATGAG.